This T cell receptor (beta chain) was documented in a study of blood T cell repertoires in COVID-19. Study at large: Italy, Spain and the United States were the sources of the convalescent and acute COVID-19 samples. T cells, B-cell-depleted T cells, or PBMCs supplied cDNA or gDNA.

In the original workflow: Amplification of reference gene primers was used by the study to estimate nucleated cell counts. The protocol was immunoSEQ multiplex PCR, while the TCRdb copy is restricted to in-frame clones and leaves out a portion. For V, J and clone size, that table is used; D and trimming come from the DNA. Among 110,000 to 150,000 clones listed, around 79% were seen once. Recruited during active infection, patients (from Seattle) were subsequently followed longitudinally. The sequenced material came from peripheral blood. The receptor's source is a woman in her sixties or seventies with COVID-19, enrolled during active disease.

CDR3 sequence: CASKPAGLKTQYF. CDR3 nucleotide sequence: TGTGCCAGCAAACCCGCGGGGCTGAAGACCCAGTACTTC. V gene TRBV7-2 combines with J gene TRBJ2-5; the D gene is possibly TRBD2 (6 bases). This CDR3 is 13 amino acids long. The germline V gene encodes CDR1 SGHTA and CDR2 FQGNSA. V lost 7 bases and J 6 bases, leaving 15 bases between the germline ends.